These 19 T cell receptor beta chains share one sample of origin, sequenced in a study of identical twins. TCRdb used MiXCR to reprocess the 5' RACE reads, holding one entry per CDR3 protein. The sample lists about 810,000 distinct CDR3 sequences, 12% seen once, with 1.5% to 2% in the top ten. These sequences were also reported in another study, on yellow fever vaccine responses in identical twins.

The sample comprised PBMCs. The receptors derive from a woman aged 18-29 years in good health.

This clonotype occurred a few times. The rearrangement uses TRBV2 and TRBJ2-1; TRBD2 matches 10 bases. Germline CDR1 is SNHLY and CDR2 is FYNNEI. CDR3 length: 16 residues. V gave up 4 bases and J gave up 2 bases; unmatched junction bases: 5. The DNA for the CDR3 is TGTGCCAGCAGTGCACCCACTAGCGGGGCCTACAATGAGCAGTTCTTC. It yields the protein CASSAPTSGAYNEQFF.

V is TRBV20-1 and J is TRBJ2-7; D is unclear. The V gene's germline CDR1 is DFQATT and CDR2 SNEGSKA (reference sequence). This CDR3 contains 13 residues. Trimming removed 5 bases from V and 2 bases from J, with 13 bases in between. The CDR3 is CSARAGPTYEQYF. The CDR3 DNA follows: TGCAGTGCTCGCGCCGGGCCCACCTACGAGCAGTACTTC.

CDR3 sequence reads: CASSDRANYEQYF. The CDR3 DNA is TGTGCCAGCAGTGATCGTGCAAACTACGAGCAGTACTTC. The rearrangement links TRBV2 to TRBJ2-7; D ambiguous. Trimming cost V 3 bases and J 3 bases, with 9 bases left between them. CDR3 length equals 13 residues. Germline-derived CDR1 and CDR2 are SNHLY and FYNNEI.

The V call is TRBV27, the J call TRBJ2-1, with D perhaps matching TRBD2 (6 bases). In germline, CDR1 is MNHEY, CDR2 SMNVEV (reference sequence). This CDR3 has 13 amino acids. V shed 6 bases and J shed 9 bases, with 15 bases lying between them. CDR3 in amino acids: CASSLLASGEQFF. The CDR3 DNA sequence: TGTGCCAGCAGCCTCCTAGCGTCGGGTGAGCAGTTCTTC.

This clonotype has a count of ten or more. The rearrangement links TRBV4-1 to TRBJ2-1, with 7 bases identical to TRBD1. The CDR3 runs 18 residues. The J segment lost 0 bases and the V segment lost 1 base, leaving 9 bases of the junction unmatched. The germline V gene encodes CDR1 MGHRA and CDR2 YSYEKL. Here the CDR3 reads CASSQGQGRVGSYNEQFF. CDR3 DNA sequence: TGCGCCAGCAGCCAAGGACAGGGAAGAGTGGGCTCCTACAATGAGCAGTTCTTC.

In its sample, this clonotype was seen a few times. The chain is built from TRBV12-3 or TRBV12-4 and TRBJ2-7; D unclear. The V end lost 8 bases, the J end lost 2 bases, and 10 bases lay between the germline ends. The CDR3 extends over 12 amino acids. CDR3 region: CASARRPYEQYF. CDR3 DNA: TGTGCCAGCGCCCGGCGGCCCTACGAGCAGTACTTC.

This sequence joins TRBV2 and TRBJ1-4, with no clear D. Per germline, CDR1 SNHLY and CDR2 FYNNEI. The V end lost 6 bases, the J end lost 0 bases, and 11 bases lay between the germline ends. This CDR3 has 15 amino acids. CDR3 loop: CASRWGPATNEKLFF. CDR3 sequence (DNA): TGTGCCAGCAGATGGGGTCCTGCAACTAATGAAAAACTGTTTTTT.

In its sample, this clonotype was seen many times. V is TRBV6-5 and J is TRBJ2-7; TRBD2 agrees at 11 bases. CDR3 size: 19 residues. Per the germline V gene, CDR1 is MNHEY and CDR2 is SVGAGI. V lost 2 bases, J lost 4 bases, and 16 bases stayed unmatched. As DNA, the CDR3 is TGTGCCAGCAGTTACAGGTCCCTAGCGGGAGGATTATCCCGATACGAGCAGTACTTC. Protein product: CASSYRSLAGGLSRYEQYF.

J is TRBJ2-1 and V is TRBV5-5, with D unclear. From germline, CDR1 is SGHKS and CDR2 YYEKEE (reference sequence). CDR3 length: 14 residues. Trimming took 1 base from V and 5 from J, leaving 10 bases between them. The CDR3 is CASSLYAANNEQFF. Here the CDR3 DNA reads TGTGCCAGCAGCTTGTATGCCGCCAACAATGAGCAGTTCTTC.

The chain is built from TRBV25-1 and TRBJ1-1; D is perhaps TRBD1 (6 bases). Between the trimmed V and J ends, which lost 9 bases and 0 bases, there was a span of 14 bases. Germline CDR1 and CDR2: MGHDK and SYGVNS. The CDR3 sequence is 14 residues long. CDR3 DNA sequence: TGTGCCAGTCAAGGTACAGGGATGAACACTGAAGCTTTCTTT. Translation: CASQGTGMNTEAFF.

In its sample, this clonotype was seen many times. V usage is TRBV5-6 and J usage is TRBJ2-2; the D gene is possibly TRBD1 (6 bases). Germline V gene sequence: CDR1 SGHDT, CDR2 YYEEEE. Trimming left V 4 bases short and J 2 bases short, with 12 bases between. The CDR3 is 15 residues long. The CDR3 spells CASSPQGLNTGELFF. As DNA, the CDR3 is TGTGCCAGCAGCCCACAGGGCCTAAACACCGGGGAGCTGTTTTTT.

The gene calls are TRBV28 and TRBJ1-5; 8 bases are shared with TRBD1. CDR1 and CDR2 (germline): MDHEN, SYDVKM. V dropped 3 bases and J dropped 7; count of bases not matched to a gene: 8. The CDR3 loop spans 15 amino acids. The CDR3 nucleotides read TGTGCCAGCAGTTTTTCCGGACAGGGTGTCCAGCCCCAGCATTTT. Amino acids: CASSFSGQGVQPQHF.

This clonotype was seen more than once but under ten times. The chain recombines TRBV6-5 with TRBJ2-7, with 7 nucleotides matching TRBD1. CDR1 and CDR2 from the germline V gene are MNHEY and SVGAGI. The CDR3 length is 14 residues. The V and J ends lost 4 bases and 1 base, in that order; junction bases with no gene match: 4. The CDR3 DNA sequence: TGTGCCAGCAGTTGGACAGGACCGTCCTACGAGCAGTACGTC. Protein: CASSWTGPSYEQYV.

This clonotype appeared many times. The chain joins TRBV4-1 to TRBJ2-5, with 9 bases that match TRBD1. This CDR3 spans 18 amino acids. Germline CDR1 is MGHRA and CDR2 is YSYEKL. With 1 base clipped from V and 1 base from J, the junction kept 10 bases outside the gene matches. The CDR3 loop reads CASSQVLVGQGIQETQYF. The CDR3 bases are TGCGCCAGCAGCCAAGTTTTAGTAGGACAGGGGATCCAAGAGACCCAGTACTTC.

The genes are TRBV25-1 and TRBJ2-1; 8 positions match TRBD2. The germline gives CDR1 MGHDK, CDR2 SYGVNS. This CDR3 has 13 residues. The CDR3 here is CAAGTSSYNEQFF. DNA of the CDR3: TGTGCAGCCGGGACTAGCTCCTACAATGAGCAGTTCTTC. The whole variable domain, filled in from reference TRBV25-1 and TRBJ2-1, reads EADIYQTPRYLVIGTGKKITLECSQTMGHDKMYWYQQDPGMELHLIHYSYGVNSTEKGDLSSESTVSRIRTEHFPLTLESARPSHTSQYLCAAGTSSYNEQFFGPGTRLTVL.

This clonotype occurred many times. The rearrangement joins TRBV6-1 to TRBJ2-2; D might be TRBD1 or TRBD2, each matching 5 bases. Trimming left V 5 bases short and J 0 bases short, with 22 bases between. The CDR3 has 19 amino acids. Germline CDR1 is MNHNS and CDR2 is SASEGT. CDR3 bases: TGTGCCAGCAGTAAGATACTAAGTGGGCAGGGAGCGAACACCGGGGAGCTGTTTTTT. Its translation: CASSKILSGQGANTGELFF.

This clonotype was seen only a few times. The chain employs TRBV6-1 and TRBJ1-1; maybe TRBD1 (6 bases). V lost 8 bases to trimming and J lost 6 bases, with 16 bases between them. CDR1 is MNHNS, CDR2 SASEGT, per germline. The CDR3 is 13 amino acids. The CDR3 here is CASRKPTGPEAFF. Here the CDR3 DNA reads TGTGCCAGCCGCAAGCCGACAGGTCCTGAAGCTTTCTTT.

The V gene is TRBV27, the J gene TRBJ1-3, with D tentatively TRBD1 (5 bases). The CDR3 sequence is 14 residues long. Germline loops: CDR1 MNHEY, CDR2 SMNVEV (reference sequence). The V gene lost 6 bases and the J gene lost 2 bases, with 11 bases spanning the gap. The CDR3, as DNA: TGTGCCAGCAGGCAGACAGCAACTGGAAACACCATATATTTT. Protein sequence: CASRQTATGNTIYF.

The table lists this clonotype with a few counts. The J gene is TRBJ2-3, the V gene TRBV10-3; a possible D gene is TRBD2 (6 bases). V was trimmed by 10 bases and J by 2 bases, leaving 25 bases between them. CDR1 and CDR2 (germline): ENHRY, SYGVKD. This CDR3 region has 17 residues. CDR3 nucleotide sequence: TGTGCCACCGCAACCGGGATACTTAGCGGAACCACAGATACGCAGTATTTT. Its protein is CATATGILSGTTDTQYF.